One sample yielded the 8 T cell receptor beta chains listed below, sequenced in a study of T cells in Graves' hyperthyroidism and ophthalmopathy. Amplified regions were TCR beta CDR3 sequences from RNA transcripts. Primed by the HTBI set, a first-round RT-PCR was run on the TCR CDR3. TCRdb itself ran the multiplex PCR reads through MiXCR, one entry per CDR3 protein. The data contain approximately 430,000 distinct CDR3 sequences, around 14% of them singletons. The material sequenced was blood. These receptors all come from a woman aged 18 to 35 with Graves' hyperthyroidism.

At least ten counts were recorded for this clonotype. The rearrangement joins TRBV27 to TRBJ1-1; tentatively, D is TRBD1 (6 bases). The CDR3 loop spans 14 amino acids. CDR1 is MNHEY, CDR2 SMNVEV, per germline (reference sequence). V dropped 3 bases and J dropped 4 bases, with 12 bases sitting between them. The CDR3 coding sequence is TGTGCCAGCAGTTTGTACAGGGCCGGCACTGAAGCTTTCTTT. Protein sequence: CASSLYRAGTEAFF.

The chain recombines TRBV18 with TRBJ2-5; D may match TRBD1 or TRBD2 (5 bases each). Per the germline V gene, CDR1 is KGHSH and CDR2 is LQKENI. The CDR3 has 16 amino acids. The V and J ends lost 3 bases and 2 bases respectively, with 16 bases between them. CDR3: CASSPRGPGNQETQYF. The CDR3 DNA is TGTGCCAGCTCACCGAGGGGCCCGGGCAATCAAGAGACCCAGTACTTC.

Only a few counts were recorded for this clonotype. V usage is TRBV19 and J usage is TRBJ2-1, with TRBD2 identical over 11 bases. V was clipped by 6 bases and J by 7 bases; unmatched bases: 8. CDR1 and CDR2 (germline): LNHDA, SQIVND (reference sequence). The length of the CDR3 is 15 residues. CDR3 bases: TGTGCCAGTAGCGAAACTAGCGGGAGTTTGAATGAGCAGTTCTTC. Protein: CASSETSGSLNEQFF.

This clonotype has more than one count but fewer than ten. V is TRBV6-1 and J is TRBJ2-7; 8 nucleotides line up with TRBD1. Germline trimming cut 4 bases from V and 4 bases from J; bases unmatched to any gene: 6. Germline V CDR1 and CDR2: MNHNS, SASEGT. The CDR3 is made up of 14 amino acids. The CDR3 DNA reads TGTGCCAGCAGTGGGGGACAGGCGTTTTACGAGCAGTACTTC. Its protein is CASSGGQAFYEQYF.

The table lists this clonotype with many counts. V usage is TRBV3-1 and J usage is TRBJ2-7; possible D gene TRBD2, 5 bases. The germline V and J ends were trimmed by 0 bases and 10 bases, with 13 bases remaining between them. Germline V lookup: CDR1 LGHDT, CDR2 YNNKEL (reference sequence). This CDR3 is built from 13 residues. CDR3 protein: CASSQEGGPEQYF. The CDR3 DNA is TGTGCCAGCAGCCAAGAAGGCGGGCCAGAACAGTACTTC.

At least ten counts were recorded for this clonotype. The chain has TRBV12-3 or TRBV12-4 and TRBJ1-2; possible D gene TRBD1, 6 bases. The CDR3 loop spans 14 amino acids. The germline V and J ends were trimmed by 7 bases and 0 bases, with 12 bases remaining between them. The CDR3 protein is CASNDRSPNYGYTF. CDR3 sequence (DNA): TGTGCCAGCAACGACAGGAGTCCTAACTATGGCTACACCTTC.

At least ten counts were recorded for this clonotype. This sequence joins TRBV12-3 or TRBV12-4 and TRBJ2-7, with TRBD2 matching over 8 bases. Trimming removed 5 bases from V and 1 base from J; junction bases left unmatched: 4. The CDR3 is 14 amino acids. The CDR3 spells CASSPIAGSYEQYF. The CDR3 DNA is TGTGCCAGCAGTCCTATAGCGGGATCCTACGAGCAGTACTTC.

This clonotype was seen repeatedly, ten times or more. The chain combines TRBV30 with TRBJ1-1, with 7 bases matching TRBD1. CDR3 length equals 13 residues. Trimming took 8 bases from V and 3 from J; bases not matched to a gene: 9. Germline lookup yields CDR1 GTSNPN and CDR2 SVGIG (reference sequence). The CDR3 reads CALRQGLDTEAFF. CDR3 DNA: TGTGCCCTCCGACAGGGCCTGGACACTGAAGCTTTCTTT.